The next 17 T cell receptor beta chains were all read from a single sample in a study of CD8 T cells in ankylosing spondylitis. MiXCR, applied by TCRdb to the 5' RACE reads, yields one record per CDR3 protein. In the table there are about 350,000 distinct CDR3 sequences, approximately 22% of which are singletons. Specimen: blood, either unsorted or a sorted T cell fraction (not recorded which). Receptors originate from a male donor with ankylosing spondylitis or in good health (not recorded which).

The V gene is TRBV20-1, the J gene TRBJ2-3; D is ambiguous. The V gene lost 5 bases and the J gene lost 2 bases, with 20 bases spanning the gap. Germline loops: CDR1 DFQATT, CDR2 SNEGSKA (reference sequence). The CDR3 spans 16 residues. The CDR3 spells CSALSPTVSHTDTQYF. The CDR3, as DNA: TGCAGTGCTTTATCACCCACAGTCAGTCACACAGATACGCAGTATTTT.

The chain couples TRBV12-3 or TRBV12-4 to TRBJ2-2; D is possibly TRBD1 (5 bases). With 3 bases removed from V and 5 bases from J, the gap between germline ends came to 16 bases. The CDR3 length is 16 residues. The CDR3 DNA reads as TGTGCCAGCAGTTTTGGCACTCAGGGATGGACCGGGGAGCTGTTTTTT. Translation: CASSFGTQGWTGELFF.

This clonotype showed up just a few times. The chain joins TRBV12-3 or TRBV12-4 to TRBJ1-5; D is unresolved. V gave up 6 bases and J gave up 0 bases, with 15 bases separating them. The CDR3 has 16 amino acids. This CDR3 reads CASSPDRGYSNQPQHF. The CDR3 bases are TGTGCCAGCAGCCCGGACCGAGGTTATAGCAATCAGCCCCAGCATTTT.

The chain combines TRBV11-1 with TRBJ2-7, with TRBD2 identical over 11 bases. This CDR3 has 19 amino acids. Unmatched junction bases numbered 11, after V lost 1 base and J lost 0 bases. Germline V gives CDR1 SGHAT, CDR2 FQDESV (reference sequence). The CDR3 sequence is CASSLGELAGVKPSYEQYF. CDR3 nucleotide sequence: TGTGCCAGCAGCTTAGGTGAACTAGCGGGGGTCAAACCCTCCTACGAGCAGTACTTC. Full variable domain (rest looked up from reference TRBV11-1 and TRBJ2-7): EAEVAQSPRYKITEKSQAVAFWCDPISGHATLYWYRQILGQGPELLVQFQDESVVDDSQLPKDRFSAERLKGVDSTLKIQPAELGDSAMYLCASSLGELAGVKPSYEQYFGPGTRLTVT.

This clonotype turned up a few times. The rearrangement uses TRBV5-6 and TRBJ2-1; 7 nucleotides align to TRBD2. The ends lost 4 bases at V and 5 bases at J; junction bases unmatched: 6. The CDR3 runs 14 residues. CDR1 and CDR2 (germline): SGHDT, YYEEEE. The CDR3 DNA is TGTGCCAGCAGCCCCGGGGGGAGCCACAATGAGCAGTTCTTC. It yields the protein CASSPGGSHNEQFF.

The V gene is TRBV9, the J gene TRBJ1-6, with unresolved D. The CDR3 runs to 13 residues. Trimming took 0 bases from V and 13 from J, leaving 11 bases between them. Germline values: CDR1 SGDLS, CDR2 YYNGEE. The CDR3 DNA reads TGTGCCAGCAGCGTAGTCGGAAAAGAGCCCCTCCACTTT. Encoded protein: CASSVVGKEPLHF.

Only a few counts were recorded for this clonotype. The chain links TRBV9 to TRBJ2-1; possible D gene TRBD2, 6 bases. The CDR3 consists of 14 residues. Per the germline V gene, CDR1 is SGDLS and CDR2 is YYNGEE. V was clipped by 3 bases and J by 3 bases, with 10 bases between them. The CDR3 spells CASSGGDDYNEQFF. CDR3 coding DNA: TGTGCCAGCAGCGGGGGGGATGACTACAATGAGCAGTTCTTC.

This clonotype was recorded a few times. The CDR3 nucleotides are TGTGCCAGCAGCTTAGTTGGTGGGATAGGGGTGGATGAAAAACTGTTTTTT. This gives the protein CASSLVGGIGVDEKLFF. This chain joins TRBV7-8 and TRBJ1-4, with a possible D match to TRBD1 (5 bases). Looked up from germline, CDR1 is SGHVS and CDR2 is FQNEAQ. CDR3 length: 17 amino acids. V dropped 1 base and J dropped 6 bases, with 18 bases sitting between them.

The chain recombines TRBV7-2 with TRBJ2-5, with 16 bases matching TRBD2. The CDR3 sequence is 15 residues long. Germline V gene data show CDR1 as SGHTA and CDR2 as FQGNSA. J lost 13 bases, V lost 6 bases, and 11 bases had no gene match. The CDR3 reads CASRPPGLAGGVLYF. The CDR3 DNA sequence: TGTGCCAGCAGACCACCGGGACTAGCGGGGGGGGTGCTGTACTTC.

This clonotype was detected many times. J is TRBJ1-1 and V is TRBV5-1; D not resolved. Germline CDR1 and CDR2: SGHRS and YFSETQ. V was clipped by 0 bases and J by 4 bases, with 7 bases between them. This CDR3 is built from 13 residues. The CDR3 region has the DNA TGCGCCAGCAGCTTGGGCTCGTCCACTGAAGCTTTCTTT. Translated, it gives CASSLGSSTEAFF.

V gene TRBV27 combines with J gene TRBJ2-3, with TRBD2 matching over 9 bases. V shed 5 bases, J shed 2 bases, and the junction held 11 bases outside the gene matches. CDR1 and CDR2 (germline): MNHEY, SMNVEV (reference sequence). There are 17 residues in the CDR3. Here the CDR3 DNA reads TGTGCCAGCAGTCCCCTATTAGCGGGGGCTGCCACAGATACGCAGTATTTT. It codes for CASSPLLAGAATDTQYF.

The chain uses TRBV29-1 and TRBJ2-2; either TRBD1 or TRBD2 may fit D (5 bases each). This CDR3 contains 14 residues. Trimming stripped 4 bases from V and 7 bases from J, with 16 bases between. CDR1 is SQVTM, CDR2 ANQGSEA, per germline. CDR3 loop: CSVVGSGTNGELFF. The DNA of the CDR3 is TGCAGCGTTGTAGGGTCAGGGACGAACGGGGAGCTGTTTTTT.

This clonotype occurred a few times. The rearrangement links TRBV12-3 or TRBV12-4 to TRBJ2-5; no clear D. Trimming took 3 bases from V and 5 from J, leaving 10 bases between them. This CDR3 is built from 13 residues. This CDR3 reads CASSLIEQETQYF. The CDR3 DNA reads as TGTGCCAGCAGTTTGATAGAGCAGGAGACCCAGTACTTC.

This clonotype was observed a few times. This sequence joins TRBV4-1 and TRBJ1-2; 9 bases map to TRBD1. Trimming removed 2 bases from V and 8 bases from J; junction bases left unmatched: 6. This CDR3 comprises 14 residues. Germline CDR1 reads MGHRA; CDR2 reads YSYEKL. The CDR3 nucleotides are TGCGCCAGCAGCCAACGGGACAGGGTGGGAGGCTACACCTTC. It codes for CASSQRDRVGGYTF.

This clonotype has only a few counts. The gene calls are TRBV4-1 and TRBJ2-1; 8 nucleotides line up with TRBD1. V shed 1 base and J 8 bases; nucleotides not matched to a gene: 10. CDR3 length: 16 residues. Germline V CDR1 and CDR2: MGHRA, YSYEKL. CDR3 coding DNA: TGCGCCAGCAGCCAAGGCCGACAGGGGAGAGGGTATGAGCAGTTCTTC. This encodes CASSQGRQGRGYEQFF.

The chain links TRBV25-1 to TRBJ2-1; 9 bases match TRBD1. This CDR3 comprises 13 residues. Germline lookup yields CDR1 MGHDK and CDR2 SYGVNS. V dropped 6 bases and J dropped 8; count of bases not matched to a gene: 5. DNA for the CDR3: TGTGCCAGCAGGGGACAGGGTCTGCATGAGCAGTTCTTC. Translation gives CASRGQGLHEQFF.

The chain is built from TRBV4-1 and TRBJ2-2; D not resolved. The CDR3 is 14 residues long. CDR1 is MGHRA, CDR2 YSYEKL, per germline. The germline V and J ends were trimmed by 1 base and 11 bases, with 14 bases remaining between them. Here the CDR3 reads CASSQGFLSGELFF. CDR3 nucleotides: TGCGCCAGCAGCCAAGGATTTTTAAGTGGAGAGCTGTTTTTT.